Listed below are T cell receptor beta chains from one sample, sequenced in a study of blood T cell repertoires in COVID-19. Assay: immunoSEQ multiplex PCR; the TCRdb copy retains only in-frame clones and omits some. The sample shows 150,000 or so clones, 78% of them seen only once. Sequencing was carried out using peripheral blood. All receptors come from a man older than 75 with acute or convalescent COVID-19. Each CDR3 is given with its conserved first and last residue.

TRBV29-1	TRBJ1-2	CSVGGAGGYGYTF
TRBV4-1	TRBJ1-3	CASSLGQGNTIYF
TRBV3-1/TRBV3-2	TRBJ1-2	CASSPEDRDYGYTF
TRBV10-3	TRBJ2-5	CAISEHGRGVGETQYF
TRBV7-2	TRBJ2-1	CASSLSGGPGREQFF
TRBV19	TRBJ2-2	CASQSRTGGTGELFF
TRBV11-3	TRBJ2-7	CASSRLAQNIYEQYF
TRBV29-1	TRBJ2-3	CSVGSGTGQGDTQYF
TRBV7-9	TRBJ1-2	CASSLAAAAFYGYTF
TRBV18	TRBJ2-3	CASSPRDRGSTDTQYF
TRBV10-3	TRBJ1-3	CAIRGGQGGSNRSGNTIYF
TRBV19	TRBJ1-4	CASSRDAGQINEKLFF
TRBV5-4	TRBJ2-5	CASSSQGTSGGTQYF
TRBV9	TRBJ1-2	CASSVGQGTNYGYTF
TRBV7-7	TRBJ2-5	CASSLAPYDQETQYF